The T cell receptor (beta chain) described here comes from a study of glioma-infiltrating T cells. Using RNA template, CDR3s of TCR alpha and beta were amplified with iRepertoire arm-PCR. For one-step reverse transcription and amplification, about 85-400 ng of tissue mRNA or PBMC total RNA was used. TCRdb re-called the multiplex PCR reads through MiXCR, storing one row per CDR3 protein. The table shows a few hundred thousand distinct CDR3 sequences, with about two fifths occurring only once. The germline V gene has CDR1 SGHTA and CDR2 FQGNSA. The CDR3 totals 15 residues. V lost 5 bases and J lost 8, with 16 bases in between.

The material sequenced was glioma tissue, nonneoplastic brain tissue, or PBMCs (not recorded which). V is TRBV7-2 and J is TRBJ1-6; D gene uncertain. The clonotype comes from a human donor with low-grade glioma or glioblastoma, undergoing nonglioma brain surgery, or in good health (not recorded which). CDR3 sequence reads: CASSPDDGVDSPLHF. In DNA, the CDR3 is TGTGCCAGCAGCCCCGACGACGGGGTCGATTCACCCCTCCACTTT. The complete variable domain, with remaining parts taken from reference TRBV7-2 and TRBJ1-6, reads GAGVSQSPSNKVTEKGKDVELRCDPISGHTALYWYRQSLGQGLEFLIYFQGNSAPDKSGLPSDRFSAERTGGSVSTLTIQRTQQEDSAVYLCASSPDDGVDSPLHFGNGTRLTVT.